This is a list of T cell receptor beta chains from one sample in a study of identifying expanded T cells in peripheral blood. TCRdb's copy holds only in-frame clones and misses some; the assay was immunoSEQ multiplex PCR. The sample lists approximately 100,000 clones; 88% were seen once. Sample: blood. These receptors originate from a person aged 18 to 70 in good health. Each CDR3 is given with its conserved first and last residue. The order of the fields is V gene, D gene, clone size, J gene, CDR3 protein, CDR3 DNA. D genes are given only for firm matches. Not every row has a clone size; where given, it reads once, few, many or a size class.

TRBV6-1	-	-	TRBJ1-5	CASRGNSNQPQHF	TGTGCCAGCAGAGGGAATAGCAATCAGCCCCAGCATTTT
TRBV2	TRBD2	-	TRBJ2-5	CASMTRAGVGETQYF	TGTGCCAGCATGACCAGGGCGGGGGTAGGGGAGACCCAGTACTTC
TRBV6-5	TRBD1	-	TRBJ2-7	CASSFEGGTGVYEQYF	TGTGCCAGCAGTTTTGAAGGTGGGACAGGGGTATACGAGCAGTACTTC
TRBV28	-	-	TRBJ2-2	CASSLTGANTGELFF	TGTGCCAGCAGTTTAACGGGGGCGAACACCGGGGAGCTGTTTTTT
TRBV19	TRBD2	-	TRBJ2-7	CASSPTSAAYEQYF	TGTGCCAGTAGTCCGACTAGCGCCGCCTACGAGCAGTACTTC
TRBV11-3	TRBD1	-	TRBJ1-5	CASSFRQGQGRGRSNQPQHF	TGTGCCAGCAGCTTTAGGCAGGGACAGGGGAGGGGAAGAAGCAATCAGCCCCAGCATTTT
TRBV5-5	TRBD1	-	TRBJ1-5	CASSQGTGSQPQHF	TGTGCCAGCAGCCAAGGGACAGGGTCTCAGCCCCAGCATTTT
TRBV19	-	-	TRBJ2-2	CASSSLSVGLSGELFF	TGTGCCAGTAGTTCCCTCTCGGTGGGGTTATCCGGGGAGCTGTTTTTT
TRBV6-5	TRBD1	-	TRBJ2-2	CASSPQTGPGELFF	TGTGCCAGCAGTCCTCAGACAGGGCCCGGGGAGCTGTTTTTT
TRBV6-6	-	-	TRBJ1-2	CASSSPTEGYTF	TGTGCCAGCAGTTCCCCGACTGAGGGCTACACCTTC
TRBV19	TRBD1	-	TRBJ2-2	CASSIGTGLPGELFF	TGTGCCAGTAGTATAGGGACAGGGCTCCCCGGGGAGCTGTTTTTT
TRBV18	TRBD1	many	TRBJ1-3	CASSPSIQGAAGNTIYF	TGTGCCAGCTCACCAAGTATTCAGGGGGCAGCTGGAAACACCATATATTTT
TRBV19	-	-	TRBJ1-1	CASSIMGQGTEAFF	TGTGCCAGTAGTATTATGGGGCAGGGGACTGAAGCTTTCTTT
TRBV7-2	-	-	TRBJ1-2	CASSLGGFGYTF	TGTGCCAGCAGCTTAGGAGGGTTTGGCTACACCTTC
TRBV27	-	-	TRBJ1-2	CASSLTRGLGHYGYTF	TGTGCCAGCAGTTTAACCCGGGGGCTGGGCCACTATGGCTACACCTTC
TRBV19	TRBD2	-	TRBJ2-4	CASSFGGGTKNIQYF	TGTGCCAGTAGTTTTGGGGGGGGAACCAAAAACATTCAGTACTTC
TRBV19	-	-	TRBJ1-5	CASSTRTITWHQPQHF	TGTGCCAGTAGTACACGGACCATAACATGGCATCAGCCCCAGCATTTT
TRBV7-9	-	few	TRBJ1-1	CASVRQPNTEAFF	TGTGCCAGCGTCAGACAGCCGAACACTGAAGCTTTCTTT
TRBV7-2	-	-	TRBJ1-1	CASSLVRNTEAFF	TGTGCCAGCAGCTTAGTCAGGAACACTGAAGCTTTCTTT
TRBV10-2	-	-	TRBJ1-5	CASSRRETTSQHF	TGCGCCAGCAGCCGCAGGGAGACGACATCCCAGCATTTT
TRBV6-6	-	-	TRBJ1-2	CASSYSDNADGYTF	TGTGCCAGCAGTTACTCGGACAACGCGGATGGCTACACCTTC
TRBV7-7	TRBD2	-	TRBJ2-5	CASSSNLAGPQETQYF	TGTGCCAGCAGCTCAAACCTAGCGGGGCCCCAAGAGACCCAGTACTTC
TRBV9	TRBD2	-	TRBJ2-3	CASSVVGGGADTQYF	TGTGCCAGCAGCGTAGTCGGGGGGGGCGCAGATACGCAGTATTTT
TRBV18	-	-	TRBJ1-3	CASSPRIHSGNTIYF	TGTGCCAGCTCACCACGTATTCACTCTGGAAACACCATATATTTT
TRBV30	-	-	TRBJ1-5	CAWTRGGGWQPQHF	TGTGCCTGGACCCGAGGGGGGGGCTGGCAGCCCCAGCATTTT
TRBV7-7	TRBD1	-	TRBJ2-1	CASSLDRSGEQFF	TGTGCCAGCAGCTTGGACAGGTCCGGGGAGCAGTTCTTC
TRBV29-1	TRBD1	-	TRBJ1-2	CSASTGAYYGYTF	TGCAGCGCCTCGACAGGGGCCTACTATGGCTACACCTTC
TRBV19	TRBD1	-	TRBJ2-7	CASSTDRAPPYEQYF	TGTGCCAGTAGTACAGACAGGGCCCCTCCCTACGAGCAGTACTTC
TRBV11-1	-	-	TRBJ2-7	CASSSSRDSRSTYEQYF	TGTGCCAGCAGCTCTTCCCGGGACTCTCGGAGCACCTACGAGCAGTACTTC
TRBV21-1	-	-	TRBJ2-7	CASSKKRGGTGTYEQYF	TGTGCCAGCAGCAAAAAAAGAGGGGGGACAGGGACCTACGAGCAGTACTTC
TRBV7-2	-	-	TRBJ2-2	CASSLESVLAGELFF	TGTGCCAGCAGCTTAGAATCTGTCCTGGCCGGGGAGCTGTTTTTT
TRBV7-9	-	-	TRBJ1-4	CASQAGEGDELFF	TGTGCCAGCCAAGCGGGGGAGGGGGACGAACTGTTTTTT
TRBV5-1	TRBD2	-	TRBJ2-1	CASSQGLAGNEQFF	TGCGCCAGCAGCCAAGGACTAGCGGGGAATGAGCAGTTCTTC
TRBV7-2	-	-	TRBJ1-3	CASSLGVLGNTIYF	TGTGCCAGCAGCTTGGGGGTTCTTGGAAACACCATATATTTT
TRBV6-4	-	-	TRBJ2-4	CASSSGGTPMENIQYF	TGTGCCAGCAGTTCAGGCGGGACCCCGATGGAAAACATTCAGTACTTC
TRBV7-2	-	-	TRBJ2-7	CASSFSRDGAYEQYF	TGTGCCAGCAGCTTCTCCCGGGACGGAGCCTACGAGCAGTACTTC
TRBV10-1	-	-	TRBJ2-1	CASSEDSYNEQFF	TGCGCCAGCAGCGAAGATTCCTACAATGAGCAGTTCTTC
TRBV11-3	TRBD2	-	TRBJ2-5	CASSLGGSGVQETQYF	TGTGCCAGCAGCTTAGGCGGTAGCGGGGTTCAAGAGACCCAGTACTTC
TRBV6-1	TRBD1	-	TRBJ2-7	CASRTGDSYEQYF	TGTGCCAGCCGGACAGGCGACTCCTACGAGCAGTACTTC
TRBV2	TRBD2	-	TRBJ2-5	CASVGGGTETQYF	TGTGCCAGCGTGGGGGGGGGAACCGAGACCCAGTACTTC
TRBV5-8	-	-	TRBJ2-7	CASSLAGTYEQYF	TGTGCCAGCAGCTTGGCCGGAACTTACGAGCAGTACTTC
TRBV6-5	TRBD1	-	TRBJ1-1	CASSRTGPSGGAFF	TGTGCCAGCAGCCGGACAGGTCCAAGTGGGGGAGCTTTCTTT
TRBV6-4	-	-	TRBJ2-2	CASSDAGFPGELFF	TGTGCCAGCAGTGACGCGGGGTTTCCCGGGGAGCTGTTTTTT
TRBV2	TRBD1	-	TRBJ1-5	CASRSGTGAPQPQHF	TGTGCCAGCAGGTCCGGGACAGGGGCTCCTCAGCCCCAGCATTTT
TRBV6-6	-	-	TRBJ2-7	CASSYVLGAYEQYF	TGTGCCAGCAGTTATGTTTTGGGGGCCTACGAGCAGTACTTC
TRBV18	TRBD1	-	TRBJ2-7	CASSRLTGSSYEQYF	TGTGCCAGCTCACGCTTGACAGGGAGCTCCTACGAGCAGTACTTC
TRBV19	-	-	TRBJ1-1	CASTPPRVVTEAFF	TGTGCCAGTACCCCCCCCAGGGTCGTCACTGAAGCTTTCTTT
TRBV18	TRBD1	few	TRBJ1-2	CASSPPGTGANYGYTF	TGTGCCAGCTCACCACCAGGGACAGGAGCTAACTATGGCTACACCTTC
TRBV7-8	-	-	TRBJ2-3	CASSLRPPGLGADTQYF	TGTGCCAGCAGCTTACGACCCCCGGGACTTGGCGCAGATACGCAGTATTTT
TRBV4-1	-	-	TRBJ2-1	CASSPTGYNEQFF	TGCGCCAGCAGCCCGACTGGATACAATGAGCAGTTCTTC
TRBV14	TRBD1	-	TRBJ2-7	CASSLTGGNKITYEQYF	TGTGCCAGCAGCCTGACAGGGGGAAACAAGATTACCTACGAGCAGTACTTC
TRBV6-1	-	-	TRBJ1-1	CASISGSTEAFF	TGTGCCAGCATTTCCGGGTCCACTGAAGCTTTCTTT
TRBV5-1	-	-	TRBJ2-7	CASSLDASLYEQYF	TGCGCCAGCAGCTTGGATGCGAGTCTCTACGAGCAGTACTTC